The 25 T cell receptor beta chains given below trace back to one sample, sequenced in a study of cytomegalovirus exposure and HLA in healthy donors. Using immunoSEQ multiplex PCR, the repertoire was profiled, and TCRdb retains in-frame clones only, with some absent. Here the sample spans 150,000 to 180,000 clones, about 86% being singletons. The sample comprised PBMCs. These receptors were collected from a human donor in good health.

The chain combines TRBV6-1 with TRBJ2-3; 9 nucleotides match TRBD2. The CDR3 is 16 residues long. Germline values: CDR1 MNHNS, CDR2 SASEGT. Trimming at V came to 4 bases and at J to 0 bases, leaving 5 bases not matched to a gene. CDR3 region: CASSVASGTSTDTQYF. CDR3 bases: TGTGCCAGCAGTGTTGCTAGCGGGACTAGCACAGATACGCAGTATTTT.

The table lists this clone with a few counts. Germline and junction disagree at one end, which may indicate a read error. This chain uses TRBV30 with TRBJ2-1; D may be TRBD2 (5 bases). CDR1 is GTSNPN, CDR2 SVGIG, per germline (reference sequence). The CDR3 has 10 residues. This CDR3 is CAWGGDIGVF. In DNA, the CDR3 is TGTGCCTGGGGAGGAGACATTGGGGTCTTC.

This chain connects TRBV5-4 to TRBJ2-1; 11 bases are a match to TRBD2. This CDR3 comprises 19 residues. The V gene's germline CDR1 is SGHNT and CDR2 YYREEE (reference sequence). V lost 1 base and J lost 4; bases outside the gene matches: 13. CDR3 in DNA: TGTGCCAGCAGCTTGAAAGGGTTGGCTAGCGGGGGGCAATACAATGAGCAGTTCTTC. Translating it yields CASSLKGLASGGQYNEQFF. The entire variable domain, with the rest obtained from reference TRBV5-4 and TRBJ2-1, is as follows: ETGVTQSPTHLIKTRGQQVTLRCSSQSGHNTVSWYQQALGQGPQFIFQYYREEENGRGNFPPRFSGLQFPNYSSELNVNALELDDSALYLCASSLKGLASGGQYNEQFFGPGTRLTVL.

This chain joins TRBV6-4 and TRBJ1-1, with 8 bases lining up with TRBD1. The V gene's germline CDR1 is MRHNA and CDR2 SNTAGT. J was trimmed by 0 bases and V by 6 bases; bases with no gene match: 6. The CDR3 runs to 15 residues. In DNA form, the CDR3 reads TGTGCCAGCAGGGATGGACAGGGAATGAACACTGAAGCTTTCTTT. This codes for CASRDGQGMNTEAFF.

This clone occurred once. The genes are TRBV27 and TRBJ2-6, with 10 bases identical to TRBD1. V was pared by 6 bases and J by 0 bases, with 5 bases of the junction left unmatched. The V gene's germline CDR1 is MNHEY and CDR2 SMNVEV (reference sequence). The CDR3 length is 17 residues. CDR3: CASRWDRGNSGANVLTF. CDR3 DNA sequence: TGTGCCAGCAGATGGGACAGGGGCAACTCTGGGGCCAACGTCCTGACTTTC.

The V and J genes are TRBV5-6 and TRBJ2-5; 11 bases fit TRBD1. The length of the CDR3 is 15 residues. Germline trimming cut 6 bases from V and 2 bases from J; bases unmatched to any gene: 6. Germline CDR1 SGHDT, CDR2 YYEEEE. The chain's CDR3 is CASTRTGGWQETQYF. The CDR3 region has the DNA TGTGCCAGCACCCGGACAGGGGGCTGGCAAGAGACCCAGTACTTC.

The V and J genes are TRBV5-6 and TRBJ1-6; 9 nucleotides align to TRBD1. Germline V CDR1 and CDR2: SGHDT, YYEEEE. The junction had 6 bases not matched to a gene; V was cut back by 2 bases and J by 0 bases. The CDR3 is made up of 18 amino acids. This CDR3 is CASSFRTGASSYNSPLHF. In DNA form, the CDR3 reads TGTGCCAGCAGCTTTAGGACAGGGGCCAGCTCCTATAATTCACCCCTCCACTTT.

The CDR3 is CASSFGPTYEQYF. As DNA, the CDR3 is TGTGCCAGCAGCTTTGGGCCAACCTACGAGCAGTACTTC. This rearrangement joins TRBV5-4 to TRBJ2-7; D is uncertain. V was trimmed by 2 bases and J by 2 bases, leaving 8 bases between them. Germline CDR1 reads SGHNT; CDR2 reads YYREEE (reference sequence). This CDR3 comprises 13 residues.

This chain connects TRBV2 to TRBJ1-3; TRBD1 might be the D (5 bases). V lost 2 bases to trimming and J lost 8 bases, with 19 bases between them. This CDR3 is 16 amino acids long. The germline V gene encodes CDR1 SNHLY and CDR2 FYNNEI. CDR3 bases: TGTGCCAGCAGTGAACTATCGGGGGTAGCGGCGGACACCATATATTTT. Encoded protein: CASSELSGVAADTIYF.

This chain links TRBV7-9 with TRBJ1-2; TRBD1 might be the D (5 bases). The V and J ends lost 4 bases and 2 bases respectively, with 14 bases between them. The CDR3 is 15 amino acids. Germline CDR1 SEHNR, CDR2 FQNEAQ (reference sequence). This chain's CDR3 is CASSSIGGFNYGYTF. The CDR3 nucleotides read TGTGCCAGCAGCTCAATTGGGGGGTTCAACTATGGCTACACCTTC.

J is TRBJ2-2 and V is TRBV25-1; the match to TRBD2 covers 8 bases. CDR3 length: 14 residues. Germline CDR1 and CDR2: MGHDK and SYGVNS. V lost 6 bases, J lost 8 bases, and 8 bases stayed unmatched. CDR3 DNA sequence: TGTGCCAGCAGGATGCGGGGGGTATCGGGGGAGCTGTTTTTT. Its protein is CASRMRGVSGELFF.

The rearrangement uses TRBV6-6 and TRBJ2-7; 7 bases match TRBD1. CDR1 and CDR2 from the germline V gene are MNHNY and SVGAGI (reference sequence). This CDR3 has 12 residues. V lost 7 bases and J lost 4; bases outside the gene matches: 4. In DNA, the CDR3 is TGTGCCAGCAAGGGACAGTTGTACGAGCAGTACTTC. Its translation is CASKGQLYEQYF.

The chain has TRBV15 and TRBJ1-6; possible D gene TRBD1, 5 bases. The germline V gene encodes CDR1 LNHNV and CDR2 YYDKDF (reference sequence). The CDR3 totals 16 residues. The V end lost 11 bases, the J end lost 0 bases, and 17 bases lay between the germline ends. The CDR3 region is CALGRGVNSYNSPLHF. The CDR3 nucleotides are TGTGCCCTTGGTCGGGGGGTAAACTCCTATAATTCACCCCTCCACTTT.

A few counts support this clone. The chain is built from TRBV2 and TRBJ2-7, with D possibly being TRBD1 (6 bases). Trimming took off 5 bases at V and 1 base at J, with 9 bases between the two ends. The CDR3 is 13 residues long. CDR1 and CDR2 from the germline V gene are SNHLY and FYNNEI. In DNA, the CDR3 is TGTGCCAGCAGTACGGACAGTTCCTACGAGCAGTACTTC. It specifies CASSTDSSYEQYF. Full variable domain (outside the CDR3, taken from reference TRBV2 and TRBJ2-7): EPEVTQTPSHQVTQMGQEVILRCVPISNHLYFYWYRQILGQKVEFLVSFYNNEISEKSEIFDDQFSVERPDGSNFTLKIRSTKLEDSAMYFCASSTDSSYEQYFGPGTRLTVT.

This chain links TRBV6-5 with TRBJ2-3; D is unclear. V dropped 8 bases and J dropped 0 bases, with 9 bases sitting between them. CDR1 is MNHEY and CDR2 is SVGAGI in the germline V gene. CDR3 length: 13 amino acids. In nucleotides, the CDR3 is TGTGCCAGCCGGGTGGGTAGCACAGATACGCAGTATTTT. Amino acid sequence: CASRVGSTDTQYF.

This rearrangement joins TRBV28 to TRBJ2-7; TRBD2 agrees at 8 bases. CDR3 length equals 15 residues. V shed 2 bases, J shed 7 bases, and the junction held 10 bases outside the gene matches. Germline V gives CDR1 MDHEN, CDR2 SYDVKM. The CDR3 nucleotides are TGTGCCAGCAGTTTACTCGTGGGACTAGGAAGGGAGCAGTACTTC. This gives the protein CASSLLVGLGREQYF.

This sequence joins TRBV10-3 and TRBJ2-7, with 13 bases identical to TRBD2. Germline CDR1 ENHRY, CDR2 SYGVKD. There are 15 residues in the CDR3. The V and J ends lost 5 bases and 3 bases, in that order; junction bases with no gene match: 4. The CDR3 spells CAISPGLAGFYEQYF. The CDR3 nucleotides read TGTGCCATCAGTCCGGGACTAGCGGGATTCTACGAGCAGTACTTC.

V usage is TRBV30 and J usage is TRBJ2-1, with 8 positions matching TRBD2. Germline V gene data show CDR1 as GTSNPN and CDR2 as SVGIG (reference sequence). The CDR3 loop spans 18 amino acids. The trim removed 5 bases at V and 0 bases at J, leaving 15 bases unmatched. Here the CDR3 reads CAWDPMGGRISSYNEQFF. CDR3 nucleotides: TGTGCCTGGGACCCGATGGGCGGGAGGATCAGCTCCTACAATGAGCAGTTCTTC. Together with reference TRBV30 and TRBJ2-1, the CDR3 gives the full variable domain: SQTIHQWPATLVQPVGSPLSLECTVEGTSNPNLYWYRQAAGRGLQLLFYSVGIGQISSEVPQNLSASRPQDRQFILSSKKLLLSDSGFYLCAWDPMGGRISSYNEQFFGPGTRLTVL.

Points on this clone: Additional DNA sequences in this sample encode the identical CDR3. V is TRBV5-1 and J is TRBJ1-5, with 10 bases lining up with TRBD1. J was trimmed by 6 bases and V by 2 bases; bases with no gene match: 2. This CDR3 has 14 residues. Germline loops: CDR1 SGHRS, CDR2 YFSETQ. The CDR3 DNA sequence: TGCGCCAGCAGCTTAGGGACAGGGGTTCAGCCCCAGCATTTT. Translated, it gives CASSLGTGVQPQHF.

About this clone itself: A read error may produce the germline difference seen at one junction end. This sequence joins TRBV7-7 and TRBJ2-7; 8 nucleotides match TRBD2. The CDR3 has 14 residues. The germline gives CDR1 SSHAT, CDR2 FNYEAQ (reference sequence). CDR3 protein: CASSPGLGSYEQYF. The DNA for the CDR3 is TGTGCTAGCAGCCCGGGACTAGGCTCCTACGAGCAGTACTTC.

This sequence joins TRBV18 and TRBJ1-3; D is possibly TRBD1 (6 bases). V shed 3 bases and J shed 5 bases, with 17 bases lying between them. The CDR3 is 16 amino acids. Germline assignment: CDR1 KGHSH and CDR2 LQKENI. As DNA, the CDR3 is TGTGCCAGCTCACCGACCGGACAGCTCGGTAGAAACACCATATATTTT. Translating it yields CASSPTGQLGRNTIYF.

The rearrangement uses TRBV7-8 and TRBJ2-5; 9 bases agree with TRBD1. J lost 4 bases, V lost 5 bases, and 5 bases had no gene match. Looked up from germline, CDR1 is SGHVS and CDR2 is FQNEAQ. This CDR3 is built from 14 residues. CDR3 residues: CASSARTGAETQYF. CDR3 in DNA: TGTGCCAGCAGCGCGCGGACAGGGGCAGAGACCCAGTACTTC.

The rearrangement links TRBV10-2 to TRBJ1-5; 8 bases map to TRBD1. V lost 8 bases to trimming and J lost 7 bases; unmatched junction nucleotides: 7. CDR1 and CDR2 (germline): WSHSY, SAAADI. The length of the CDR3 is 13 residues. CDR3 in DNA: TGCGCCAGCGGACAGGGAATTGACCAGCCCCAGCATTTT. Amino acid sequence: CASGQGIDQPQHF.

This clone appeared a few times. The chain carries TRBV5-4 and TRBJ2-7, with 10 nucleotides matching TRBD2. The V gene end was trimmed by 2 bases and the J gene end by 2 bases; junction bases not matched to a gene: 4. The germline CDR1 and CDR2 sequences are SGHNT and YYREEE (reference sequence). CDR3 size: 15 residues. CDR3 in DNA: TGTGCCAGCAGCTTCGTGAGCGGGGGGGCCTACGAGCAGTACTTC. Its protein product is CASSFVSGGAYEQYF.

This chain links TRBV7-6 with TRBJ2-3, with 14 bases lining up with TRBD2. Germline loops: CDR1 SGHVS, CDR2 FNYEAQ. The CDR3 runs to 15 residues. V trimming: 3 bases; J trimming: 7 bases; junction bases outside the gene matches: 3. CDR3 nucleotides: TGTGCCAGCAGCTTGGGGACTAGCGGGGGAAATACGCAGTATTTT. Encoded protein: CASSLGTSGGNTQYF.